The clone carrying this TCR beta chain was detected a few times. Its antigen is not identified. The data derive from a study of early T cells in non-severe SARS-CoV-2 infection. Whole-study results and caveats: In VDJdb matching, anti-spike CD8 responses were favored while private and CD4 specificities went missing.

TCRdb reanalysed the 5' RACE reads using MiXCR and keeps one entry per CDR3 protein. The sample contains about 80,000 distinct CDR3 sequences, approximately 12% of which appear only once. Germline lookup yields CDR1 MGHRA and CDR2 YSYEKL. V trimming: 0 bases; J trimming: 0 bases; junction bases outside the gene matches: 10. This CDR3 is 18 amino acids long. The clonotype comes from an adult who was a healthcare worker with PCR-confirmed SARS-CoV-2 infection or an uninfected control (not recorded which). The specimen was whole blood. The rearrangement links TRBV4-1 to TRBJ1-1, with TRBD1 matching over 7 bases. DNA of the CDR3: TGCGCCAGCAGCCAAGACAGGGGGTCCATGACGCTGAACACTGAAGCTTTCTTT. Its protein is CASSQDRGSMTLNTEAFF.